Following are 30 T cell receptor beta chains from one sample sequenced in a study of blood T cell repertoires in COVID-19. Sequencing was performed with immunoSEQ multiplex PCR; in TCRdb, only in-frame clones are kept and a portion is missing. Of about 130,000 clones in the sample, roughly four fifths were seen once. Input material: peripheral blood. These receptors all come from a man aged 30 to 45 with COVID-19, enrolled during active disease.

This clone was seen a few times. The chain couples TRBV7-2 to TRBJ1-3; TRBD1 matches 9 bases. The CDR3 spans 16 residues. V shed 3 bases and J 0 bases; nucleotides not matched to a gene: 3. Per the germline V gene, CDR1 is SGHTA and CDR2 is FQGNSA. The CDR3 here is CASSFGTGSSGNTIYF. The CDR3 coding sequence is TGTGCCAGCAGCTTTGGGACAGGGAGCTCTGGAAACACCATATATTTT.

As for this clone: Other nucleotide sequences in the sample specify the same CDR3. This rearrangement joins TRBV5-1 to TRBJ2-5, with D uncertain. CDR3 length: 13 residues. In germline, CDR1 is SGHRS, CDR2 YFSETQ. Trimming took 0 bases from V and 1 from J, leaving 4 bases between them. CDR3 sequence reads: CASSLAFQETQYF. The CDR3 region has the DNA TGCGCCAGCAGCTTGGCGTTCCAAGAGACCCAGTACTTC.

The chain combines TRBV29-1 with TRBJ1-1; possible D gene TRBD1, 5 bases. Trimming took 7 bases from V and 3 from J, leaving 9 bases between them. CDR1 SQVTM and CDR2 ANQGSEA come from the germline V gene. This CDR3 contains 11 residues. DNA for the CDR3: TGCAGCGGTACACAGGACACTGAAGCTTTCTTT. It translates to CSGTQDTEAFF. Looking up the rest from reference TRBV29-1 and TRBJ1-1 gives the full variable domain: SAVISQKPSRDICQRGTSLTIQCQVDSQVTMMFWYRQQPGQSLTLIATANQGSEATYESGFVIDKFPISRPNLTFSTLTVSNMSPEDSSIYLCSGTQDTEAFFGQGTRLTVV.

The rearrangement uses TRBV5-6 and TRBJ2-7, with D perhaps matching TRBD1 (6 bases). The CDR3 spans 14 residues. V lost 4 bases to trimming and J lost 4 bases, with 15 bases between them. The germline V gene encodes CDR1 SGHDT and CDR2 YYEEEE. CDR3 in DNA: TGTGCCAGCAGCAGGACAGAAAGTAGGTACGAGCAGTACTTC. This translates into CASSRTESRYEQYF.

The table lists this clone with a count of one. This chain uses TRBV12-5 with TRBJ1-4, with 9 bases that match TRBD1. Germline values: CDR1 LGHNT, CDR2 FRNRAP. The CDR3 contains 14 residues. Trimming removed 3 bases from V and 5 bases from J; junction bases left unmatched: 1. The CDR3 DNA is TGTGCTAGTGGTTTCGGACAGGGGAATGAAAAACTGTTTTTT. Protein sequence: CASGFGQGNEKLFF.

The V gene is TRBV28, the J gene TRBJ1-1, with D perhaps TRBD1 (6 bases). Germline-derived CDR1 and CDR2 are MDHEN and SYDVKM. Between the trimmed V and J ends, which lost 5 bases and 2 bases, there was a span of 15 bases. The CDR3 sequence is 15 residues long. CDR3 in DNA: TGTGCCAGCAGTCCCCGGACAGCTTTCAACACTGAAGCTTTCTTT. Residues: CASSPRTAFNTEAFF. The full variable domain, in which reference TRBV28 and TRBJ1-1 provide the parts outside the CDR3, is DVKVTQSSRYLVKRTGEKVFLECVQDMDHENMFWYRQDPGLGLRLIYFSYDVKMKEKGDIPEGYSVSREKKERFSLILESASTNQTSMYLCASSPRTAFNTEAFFGQGTRLTVV.

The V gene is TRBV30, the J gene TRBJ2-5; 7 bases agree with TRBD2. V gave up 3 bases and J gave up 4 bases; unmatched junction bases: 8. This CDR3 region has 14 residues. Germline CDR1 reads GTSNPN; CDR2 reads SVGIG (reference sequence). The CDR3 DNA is TGTGCCTGGAGCGTGAGAGGGAGGGGAGAGACCCAGTACTTC. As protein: CAWSVRGRGETQYF.

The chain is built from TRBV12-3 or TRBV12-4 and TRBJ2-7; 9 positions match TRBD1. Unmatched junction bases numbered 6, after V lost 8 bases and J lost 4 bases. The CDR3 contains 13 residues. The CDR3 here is CASGTGPRYEQYF. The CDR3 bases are TGTGCCAGCGGGACAGGGCCTCGATACGAGCAGTACTTC.

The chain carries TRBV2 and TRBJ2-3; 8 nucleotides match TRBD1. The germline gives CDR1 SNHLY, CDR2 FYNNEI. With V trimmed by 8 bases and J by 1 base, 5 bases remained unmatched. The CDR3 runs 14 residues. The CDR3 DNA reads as TGTGCCAGCGGGGACAGGACCGGCACAGATACGCAGTATTTT. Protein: CASGDRTGTDTQYF.

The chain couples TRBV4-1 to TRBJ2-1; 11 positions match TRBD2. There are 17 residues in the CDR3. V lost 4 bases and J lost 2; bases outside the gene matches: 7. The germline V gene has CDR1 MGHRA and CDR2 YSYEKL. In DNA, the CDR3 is TGCGCCAGCAGCCGTAGTACTAGCGGGAGCCCCTACAATGAGCAGTTCTTC. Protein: CASSRSTSGSPYNEQFF.

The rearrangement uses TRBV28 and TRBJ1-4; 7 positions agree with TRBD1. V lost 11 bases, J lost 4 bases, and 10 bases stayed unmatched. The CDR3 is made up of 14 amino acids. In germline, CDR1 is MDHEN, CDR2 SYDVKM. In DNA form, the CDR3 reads TGTGCCTGCTCAGGGACAGACGGTAATGAAAAACTGTTTTTT. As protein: CACSGTDGNEKLFF.

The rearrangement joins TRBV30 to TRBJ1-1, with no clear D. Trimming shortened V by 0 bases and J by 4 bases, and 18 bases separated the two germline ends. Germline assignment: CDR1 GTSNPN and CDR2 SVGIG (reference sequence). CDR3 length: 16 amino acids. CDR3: CAWSVPLAGVGTEAFF. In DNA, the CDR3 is TGTGCCTGGAGTGTGCCCCTAGCGGGAGTGGGCACTGAAGCTTTCTTT.

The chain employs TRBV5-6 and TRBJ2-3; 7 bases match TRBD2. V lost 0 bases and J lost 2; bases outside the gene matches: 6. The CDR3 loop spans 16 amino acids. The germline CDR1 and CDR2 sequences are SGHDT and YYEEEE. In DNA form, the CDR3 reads TGTGCCAGCAGCTTGGGGGCGGGGGTTACCACAGATACGCAGTATTTT. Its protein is CASSLGAGVTTDTQYF.

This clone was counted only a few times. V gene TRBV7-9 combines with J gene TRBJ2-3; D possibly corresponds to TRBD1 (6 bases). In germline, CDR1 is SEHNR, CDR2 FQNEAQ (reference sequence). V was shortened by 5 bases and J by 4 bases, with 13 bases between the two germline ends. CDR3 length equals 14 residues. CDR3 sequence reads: CASSQGTRSDTQYF. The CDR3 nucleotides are TGTGCCAGCAGCCAGGGGACGCGGTCAGATACGCAGTATTTT.

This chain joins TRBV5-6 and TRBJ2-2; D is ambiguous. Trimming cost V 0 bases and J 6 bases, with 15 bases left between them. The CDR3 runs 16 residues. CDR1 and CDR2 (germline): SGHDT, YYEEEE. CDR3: CASSLDTTYSPGELFF. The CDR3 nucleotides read TGTGCCAGCAGCTTGGACACAACCTACAGTCCCGGGGAGCTGTTTTTT. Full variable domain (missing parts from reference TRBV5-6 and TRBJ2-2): DAGVTQSPTHLIKTRGQQVTLRCSPKSGHDTVSWYQQALGQGPQFIFQYYEEEERQRGNFPDRFSGHQFPNYSSELNVNALLLGDSALYLCASSLDTTYSPGELFFGEGSRLTVL.

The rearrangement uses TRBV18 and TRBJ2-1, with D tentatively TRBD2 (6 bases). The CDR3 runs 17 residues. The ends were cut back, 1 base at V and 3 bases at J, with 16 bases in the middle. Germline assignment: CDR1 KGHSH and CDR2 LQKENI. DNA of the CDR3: TGTGCCAGCTCACCACAGGGAGGAAGGGGAGTCTACAATGAGCAGTTCTTC. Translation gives CASSPQGGRGVYNEQFF.

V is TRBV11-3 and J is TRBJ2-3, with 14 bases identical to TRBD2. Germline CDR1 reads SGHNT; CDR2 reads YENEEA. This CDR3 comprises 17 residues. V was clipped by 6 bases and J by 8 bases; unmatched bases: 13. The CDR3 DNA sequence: TGTGCCAGCAGTCCCCCGACTAGCGGGGGGGCTCCCCCTACGCAGTATTTT. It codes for CASSPPTSGGAPPTQYF.

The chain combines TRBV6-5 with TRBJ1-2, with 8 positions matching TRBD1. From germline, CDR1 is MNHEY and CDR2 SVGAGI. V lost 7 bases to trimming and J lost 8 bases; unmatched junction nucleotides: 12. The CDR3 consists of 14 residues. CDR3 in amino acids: CASTPNHRDRGYTF. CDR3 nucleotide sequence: TGTGCCAGCACCCCAAACCATCGGGACAGGGGCTACACCTTC.

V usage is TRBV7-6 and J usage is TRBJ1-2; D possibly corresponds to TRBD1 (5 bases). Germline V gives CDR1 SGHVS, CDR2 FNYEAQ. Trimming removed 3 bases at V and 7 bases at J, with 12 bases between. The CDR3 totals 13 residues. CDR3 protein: CASSLSGGSGYTF. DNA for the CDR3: TGTGCCAGCAGCTTGTCTGGGGGGAGTGGCTACACCTTC. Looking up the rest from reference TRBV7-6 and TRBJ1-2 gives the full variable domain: GAGVSQSPRYKVTKRGQDVALRCDPISGHVSLYWYRQALGQGPEFLTYFNYEAQQDKSGLPNDRFSAERPEGSISTLTIQRTEQRDSAMYRCASSLSGGSGYTFGSGTRLTVV.

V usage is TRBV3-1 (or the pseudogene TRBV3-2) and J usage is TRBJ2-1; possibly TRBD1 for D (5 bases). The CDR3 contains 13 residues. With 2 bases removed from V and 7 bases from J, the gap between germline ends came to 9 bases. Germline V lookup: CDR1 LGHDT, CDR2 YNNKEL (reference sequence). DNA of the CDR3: TGTGCCAGCAGCCAATCAGGGTCAAATGAGCAGTTCTTC. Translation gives CASSQSGSNEQFF.

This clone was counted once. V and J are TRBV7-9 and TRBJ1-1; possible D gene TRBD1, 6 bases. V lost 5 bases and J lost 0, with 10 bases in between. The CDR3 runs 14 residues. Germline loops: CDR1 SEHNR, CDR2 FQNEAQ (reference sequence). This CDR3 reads CASSRGRLNTEAFF. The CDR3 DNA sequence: TGTGCCAGCAGCAGGGGGAGACTGAACACTGAAGCTTTCTTT.

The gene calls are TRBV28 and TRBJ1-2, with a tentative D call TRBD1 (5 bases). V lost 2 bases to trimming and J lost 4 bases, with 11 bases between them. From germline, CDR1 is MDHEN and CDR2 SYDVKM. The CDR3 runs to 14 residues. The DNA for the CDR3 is TGTGCCAGCAGTTTAGCGGGGACCAGCTATGGCTACACCTTC. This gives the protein CASSLAGTSYGYTF.

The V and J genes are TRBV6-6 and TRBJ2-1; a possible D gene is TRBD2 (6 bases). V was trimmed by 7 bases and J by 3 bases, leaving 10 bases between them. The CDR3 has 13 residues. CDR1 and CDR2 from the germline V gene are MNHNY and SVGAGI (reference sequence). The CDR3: CASTGGNYNEQFF. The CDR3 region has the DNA TGTGCCAGCACCGGGGGAAACTACAATGAGCAGTTCTTC.

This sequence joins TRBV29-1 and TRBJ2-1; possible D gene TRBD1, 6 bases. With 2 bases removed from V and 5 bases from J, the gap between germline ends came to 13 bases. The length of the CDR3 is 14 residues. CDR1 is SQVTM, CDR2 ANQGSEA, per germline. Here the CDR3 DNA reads TGCAGCGTTGAATGGGGCAGGGGTGACAATGAGCAGTTCTTC. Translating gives CSVEWGRGDNEQFF.

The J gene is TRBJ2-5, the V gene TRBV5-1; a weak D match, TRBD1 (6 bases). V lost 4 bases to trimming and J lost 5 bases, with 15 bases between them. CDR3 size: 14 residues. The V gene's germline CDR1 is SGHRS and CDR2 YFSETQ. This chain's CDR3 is CASSGSGVEETQYF. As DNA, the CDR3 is TGCGCCAGCAGCGGCTCAGGGGTTGAGGAGACCCAGTACTTC.

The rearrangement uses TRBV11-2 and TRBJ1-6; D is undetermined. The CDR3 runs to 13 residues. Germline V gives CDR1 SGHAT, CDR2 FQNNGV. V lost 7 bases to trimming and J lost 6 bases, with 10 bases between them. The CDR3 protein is CASTPYSNSPLHF. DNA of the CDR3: TGTGCCAGCACCCCGTATAGTAATTCACCCCTCCACTTT.

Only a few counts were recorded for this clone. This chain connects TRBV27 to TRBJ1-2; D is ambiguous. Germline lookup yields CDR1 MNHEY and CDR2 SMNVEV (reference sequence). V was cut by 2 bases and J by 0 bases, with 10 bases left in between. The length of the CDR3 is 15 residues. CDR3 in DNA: TGTGCCAGCAGTTTACGGGGAGGGCCTAACTATGGCTACACCTTC. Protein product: CASSLRGGPNYGYTF.

CDR3 in amino acids: CASRETNNSPLHF. CDR3 nucleotide sequence: TGTGCCAGCCGGGAAACCAATAATTCACCCCTCCACTTT. This sequence joins TRBV6-5 and TRBJ1-6; D remains ambiguous. CDR1 and CDR2 (germline): MNHEY, SVGAGI. The CDR3 sequence is 13 residues long. V gave up 8 bases and J gave up 5 bases, with 10 bases separating them.

DNA for the CDR3: TGTGCCAGCAGTATAACAGGGTATCCGGAGGATCCGGTGGGTGAGCAGTTCTTC. This gives the protein CASSITGYPEDPVGEQFF. J is TRBJ2-1 and V is TRBV27; maybe TRBD1 (6 bases). V was trimmed by 5 bases and J by 9 bases, leaving 29 bases between them. CDR3 length: 18 amino acids. CDR1 and CDR2 from the germline V gene are MNHEY and SMNVEV (reference sequence).

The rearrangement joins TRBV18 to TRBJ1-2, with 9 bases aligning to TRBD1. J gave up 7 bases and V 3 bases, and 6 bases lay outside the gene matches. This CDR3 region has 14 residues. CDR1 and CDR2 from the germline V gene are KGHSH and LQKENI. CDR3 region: CASSPDRGYSGYTF. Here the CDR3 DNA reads TGTGCCAGCTCACCGGACAGGGGCTACTCTGGCTACACCTTC.